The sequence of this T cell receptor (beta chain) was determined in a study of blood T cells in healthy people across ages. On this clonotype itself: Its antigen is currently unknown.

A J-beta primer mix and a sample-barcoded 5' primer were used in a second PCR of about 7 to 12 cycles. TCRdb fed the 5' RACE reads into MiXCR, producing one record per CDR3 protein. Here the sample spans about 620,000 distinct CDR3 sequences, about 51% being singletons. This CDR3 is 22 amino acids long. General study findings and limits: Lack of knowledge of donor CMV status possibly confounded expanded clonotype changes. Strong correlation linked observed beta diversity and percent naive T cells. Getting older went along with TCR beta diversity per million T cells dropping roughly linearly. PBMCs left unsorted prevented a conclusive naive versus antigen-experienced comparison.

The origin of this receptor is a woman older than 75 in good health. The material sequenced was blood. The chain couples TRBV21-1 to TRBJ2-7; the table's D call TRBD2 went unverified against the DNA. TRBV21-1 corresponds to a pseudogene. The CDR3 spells CASSKARDRGTSGSGSYNEQYF. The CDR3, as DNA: TGTGCCAGCAGCAAAGCTAGGGACAGGGGGACTAGCGGGAGCGGCTCCTACAATGAGCAGTACTTC.